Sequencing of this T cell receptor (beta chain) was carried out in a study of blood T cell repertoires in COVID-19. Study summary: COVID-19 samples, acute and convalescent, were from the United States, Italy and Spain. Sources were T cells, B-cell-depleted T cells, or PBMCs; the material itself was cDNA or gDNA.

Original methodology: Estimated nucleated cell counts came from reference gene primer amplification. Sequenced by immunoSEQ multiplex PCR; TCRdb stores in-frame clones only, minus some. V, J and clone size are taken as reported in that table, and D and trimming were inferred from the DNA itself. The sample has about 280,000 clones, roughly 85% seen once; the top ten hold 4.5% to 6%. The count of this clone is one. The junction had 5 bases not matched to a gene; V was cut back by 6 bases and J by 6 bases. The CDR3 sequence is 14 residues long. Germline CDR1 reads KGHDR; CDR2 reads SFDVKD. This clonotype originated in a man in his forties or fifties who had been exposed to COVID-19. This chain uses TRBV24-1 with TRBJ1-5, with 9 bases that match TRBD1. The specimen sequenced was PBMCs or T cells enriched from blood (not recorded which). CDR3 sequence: CATSTGQGGQPQHF. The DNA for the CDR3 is TGTGCCACCAGTACGGGACAGGGTGGTCAGCCCCAGCATTTT.